Presented here are 30 T cell receptor beta chains from one specimen sequenced in a study of cytotoxic CD8 clonotypes in ibrutinib-treated CLL (dated by TCRdb to about 2021). The time point label corresponds to: about a year on ibrutinib. The library was prepared using the immunoSEQ multiplex PCR assay. The clones in this table, taken by TCRdb from immuneACCESS, are in-frame only. Not every clone is retained; where verified, under half of the shortfall comes from an unresolved V gene, and the cause of the rest is unknown. This sample has 80,000 to 95,000 clones in its table, and about 76% of those were observed once. Clones ranked in the top ten supply 4% to 5.5% of the sample. The starting material was PBMCs, obtained after 12 months of ibrutinib treatment. All receptors derive from a human donor with chronic lymphocytic leukemia.

The chain links TRBV7-6 to TRBJ1-2; D ambiguous. V was trimmed by 1 base and J by 5 bases, leaving 8 bases between them. The CDR3 length is 13 residues. Germline CDR1 SGHVS, CDR2 FNYEAQ. CDR3 sequence reads: CASSLGFPYGYTF. The CDR3 DNA reads as TGTGCCAGCAGCTTAGGTTTCCCTTATGGCTACACCTTC. Looking up the rest from reference TRBV7-6 and TRBJ1-2 gives the full variable domain: GAGVSQSPRYKVTKRGQDVALRCDPISGHVSLYWYRQALGQGPEFLTYFNYEAQQDKSGLPNDRFSAERPEGSISTLTIQRTEQRDSAMYRCASSLGFPYGYTFGSGTRLTVV.

V and J are TRBV28 and TRBJ2-7; TRBD1 might be the D (6 bases). V was pared by 4 bases and J by 2 bases, with 12 bases between. Looked up from germline, CDR1 is MDHEN and CDR2 is SYDVKM. CDR3 length equals 14 residues. This CDR3 reads CASSYQGPPYEQYF. The CDR3 DNA reads as TGTGCCAGCAGTTACCAGGGGCCCCCCTACGAGCAGTACTTC.

The chain joins TRBV5-6 to TRBJ2-3; D not resolved. V was clipped by 4 bases and J by 0 bases, with 6 bases between them. The CDR3 spans 13 residues. Germline CDR1 SGHDT, CDR2 YYEEEE. CDR3 nucleotide sequence: TGTGCCAGCAGCCCCTCTAGCACAGATACGCAGTATTTT. Amino acid sequence: CASSPSSTDTQYF.

In its sample, this clone was seen a few times. For the CDR3, the DNA is TGTGCCAGCACGGGGCGACAGGGCTCCTACGAGCAGTACTTC. Its translation: CASTGRQGSYEQYF. The V call is TRBV28, the J call TRBJ2-7, with TRBD1 matching 7 bases. The J segment lost 0 bases and the V segment lost 7 bases, leaving 6 bases of the junction unmatched. CDR1 MDHEN and CDR2 SYDVKM come from the germline V gene. The length of the CDR3 is 14 residues.

V is TRBV6-5 and J is TRBJ2-3, with D hard to call. Trimming cost V 6 bases and J 0 bases, with 10 bases left between them. The germline CDR1 and CDR2 sequences are MNHEY and SVGAGI. CDR3 length: 14 amino acids. This chain's CDR3 is CASSLQYSTDTQYF. The CDR3 nucleotides read TGTGCCAGCAGCTTACAGTACAGCACAGATACGCAGTATTTT.

The V gene is TRBV29-1, the J gene TRBJ2-2; no definite D call. Trimming stripped 5 bases from V and 7 bases from J, with 8 bases between. Germline V gene lookup returns CDR1 SQVTM and CDR2 ANQGSEA. The CDR3 runs to 11 residues. The CDR3 region has the DNA TGCAGCGTTTGGATCGGCGGGGAGCTGTTTTTT. Protein product: CSVWIGGELFF.

This chain connects TRBV5-1 to TRBJ2-2; 13 bases are a match to TRBD2. The CDR3 runs 15 residues. J was trimmed by 7 bases and V by 4 bases; bases with no gene match: 4. Germline V lookup: CDR1 SGHRS, CDR2 YFSETQ. CDR3 in amino acids: CASSRTSGRLGELFF. In nucleotides, the CDR3 is TGCGCCAGCAGCCGGACTAGCGGGAGACTCGGGGAGCTGTTTTTT.

As for this clone: Other nucleotide sequences from this sample produce the same CDR3. CDR3 region: CASSLGGQETQYF. The CDR3 DNA sequence: TGTGCCAGCAGCTTGGGTGGTCAAGAGACCCAGTACTTC. The genes are TRBV7-2 and TRBJ2-5, with D hard to call. This CDR3 spans 13 amino acids. Germline values: CDR1 SGHTA, CDR2 FQGNSA. V lost 3 bases and J 2 bases, leaving 7 bases between the germline ends.

This clone was observed a single time. This chain connects TRBV6-6 to TRBJ2-7; D remains unclear. This CDR3 comprises 14 residues. The V gene's germline CDR1 is MNHNY and CDR2 SVGAGI (reference sequence). V was trimmed by 5 bases and J by 3 bases, leaving 14 bases between them. DNA of the CDR3: TGTGCCAGCAGTCCCCGACCTCAGAGCTACGAGCAGTACTTC. Protein: CASSPRPQSYEQYF.

This clone has just a few counts. The CDR3 coding sequence is TGCGCCAGCAGCAGGGACTTGGGGACAGGTCACAATCAGCCCCAGCATTTT. It translates to CASSRDLGTGHNQPQHF. The chain links TRBV10-2 to TRBJ1-5; 8 nucleotides align to TRBD1. Germline trimming cut 6 bases from V and 3 bases from J; bases unmatched to any gene: 13. CDR3 length: 17 residues. Germline loops: CDR1 WSHSY, CDR2 SAAADI.

A few counts support this clone. The chain employs TRBV19 and TRBJ2-7; a weak D match, TRBD1 (5 bases). V was cut by 1 base and J by 4 bases, with 8 bases left in between. Germline CDR1 and CDR2: LNHDA and SQIVND (reference sequence). The CDR3 is made up of 13 amino acids. The CDR3 DNA is TGTGCCAGTAGTATAGGGAGACAGTACGAGCAGTACTTC. Translation: CASSIGRQYEQYF.

The chain is built from TRBV7-8 and TRBJ2-5; D is unresolved. The CDR3 spans 11 residues. V was cut by 5 bases and J by 5 bases, with 6 bases left in between. In germline, CDR1 is SGHVS, CDR2 FQNEAQ. CDR3 coding DNA: TGTGCCAGCAGCCCGGTCGAGACCCAGTACTTC. Its translation: CASSPVETQYF.

V gene TRBV28 combines with J gene TRBJ2-5; 10 bases map to TRBD2. V lost 6 bases, J lost 7 bases, and 20 bases stayed unmatched. The CDR3 covers 18 residues. Germline CDR1 reads MDHEN; CDR2 reads SYDVKM. CDR3: CASSPFGVAGGGGGTQYF. The CDR3 nucleotides read TGTGCCAGCAGCCCCTTTGGGGTAGCGGGAGGTGGTGGTGGGACCCAGTACTTC.

The CDR3 protein is CASSPGRSEAFF. CDR3 DNA: TGTGCCAGCTCACCTGGCCGGTCTGAAGCTTTCTTT. The chain employs TRBV18 and TRBJ1-1; D gene ambiguous. V lost 3 bases and J 6 bases, leaving 8 bases between the germline ends. Looked up from germline, CDR1 is KGHSH and CDR2 is LQKENI. This CDR3 is built from 12 residues.

This chain links TRBV4-2 with TRBJ2-5; 8 nucleotides agree with TRBD2. Germline CDR1 reads LGHNA; CDR2 reads YNFKEQ. CDR3 length: 15 amino acids. With V trimmed by 0 bases and J by 5 bases, 5 bases remained unmatched. The CDR3 nucleotides are TGTGCCAGCAGCCAAGATGGACTAGCCTCGGAGACCCAGTACTTC. Amino acids: CASSQDGLASETQYF.

This chain links TRBV10-2 with TRBJ2-7, with D possibly being TRBD1 (5 bases). The CDR3 is made up of 13 amino acids. Trimming removed 8 bases at V and 2 bases at J, with 13 bases between. The germline gives CDR1 WSHSY, CDR2 SAAADI. CDR3 sequence reads: CASLGAGPYEQYF. The DNA of the CDR3 is TGCGCCAGCCTTGGGGCAGGGCCCTACGAGCAGTACTTC.

The chain links TRBV6-6 to TRBJ1-1; D not resolved. The germline V gene encodes CDR1 MNHNY and CDR2 SVGAGI (reference sequence). This CDR3 region has 15 residues. V lost 6 bases and J lost 1, with 15 bases in between. CDR3 sequence reads: CASRETWTRNTEAFF. The CDR3 nucleotides read TGTGCCAGCAGAGAGACCTGGACGAGGAACACTGAAGCTTTCTTT.

The gene calls are TRBV7-2 and TRBJ2-5; 7 nucleotides match TRBD2. This CDR3 comprises 12 residues. The V gene end was trimmed by 7 bases and the J gene end by 2 bases; junction bases not matched to a gene: 1. Germline V lookup: CDR1 SGHTA, CDR2 FQGNSA. In DNA, the CDR3 is TGTGCCAGCATGGGGGGGCAAGAGACCCAGTACTTC. Its protein product is CASMGGQETQYF.

Points on this clone: This CDR3 is also generated by other DNA sequences in the sample. The chain links TRBV30 to TRBJ1-2; D may be TRBD1 (5 bases). The CDR3 runs to 11 residues. The V end lost 0 bases, the J end lost 7 bases, and 6 bases lay between the germline ends. Germline V lookup: CDR1 GTSNPN, CDR2 SVGIG (reference sequence). CDR3 DNA: TGTGCCTGGAGTGTTGGGGGTGGCTACACCTTC. As protein: CAWSVGGGYTF. Combining the CDR3 with reference TRBV30 and TRBJ1-2 gives the whole variable domain SQTIHQWPATLVQPVGSPLSLECTVEGTSNPNLYWYRQAAGRGLQLLFYSVGIGQISSEVPQNLSASRPQDRQFILSSKKLLLSDSGFYLCAWSVGGGYTFGSGTRLTVV.

The rearrangement joins TRBV7-3 to TRBJ1-1; D is unclear. Germline CDR1 reads SGHTA; CDR2 reads FQGTGA. CDR3 length equals 14 residues. V shed 1 base and J shed 3 bases, with 9 bases lying between them. DNA for the CDR3: TGTGCCAGCAGCTTAAACGGCGGGGACACTGAAGCTTTCTTT. This encodes CASSLNGGDTEAFF.

In regard to this clone: This sample includes further DNA sequences coding for the same CDR3. CDR3 sequence: CASSLGPNYGYTF. DNA of the CDR3: TGCGCCAGCAGCTTGGGGCCCAACTATGGCTACACCTTC. The chain employs TRBV5-1 and TRBJ1-2, with unresolved D. Germline V lookup: CDR1 SGHRS, CDR2 YFSETQ. V shed 0 bases and J shed 2 bases, with 5 bases lying between them. The CDR3 is made up of 13 amino acids.

The chain carries TRBV2 and TRBJ1-5; possible D gene TRBD1, 5 bases. From germline, CDR1 is SNHLY and CDR2 FYNNEI. V was shortened by 2 bases and J by 3 bases, with 8 bases between the two germline ends. CDR3 length: 14 residues. The DNA for the CDR3 is TGTGCCAGCAGTGAAACAGGTTTCAATCAGCCCCAGCATTTT. It is translated as CASSETGFNQPQHF.

V and J are TRBV27 and TRBJ1-1; possibly TRBD1 for D (6 bases). The CDR3 runs to 13 residues. Germline loops: CDR1 MNHEY, CDR2 SMNVEV (reference sequence). V lost 6 bases and J lost 3, with 11 bases in between. Here the CDR3 reads CASRGAGDTEAFF. DNA for the CDR3: TGTGCCAGCAGGGGGGCAGGGGACACTGAAGCTTTCTTT.

V is TRBV4-1 and J is TRBJ2-1, with 8 bases fitting TRBD2. The V gene's germline CDR1 is MGHRA and CDR2 YSYEKL. J lost 0 bases, V lost 0 bases, and 7 bases had no gene match. The CDR3 is made up of 18 amino acids. CDR3 DNA sequence: TGCGCCAGCAGCCAAGATCCCCCCGGGGGGGGCTCCTACAATGAGCAGTTCTTC. Amino acids: CASSQDPPGGGSYNEQFF.

This clone was seen only a few times. This chain links TRBV28 with TRBJ2-1; either TRBD1 or TRBD2 may fit D (7 bases each). Trimming removed 2 bases from V and 9 bases from J, with 17 bases in between. Germline-derived CDR1 and CDR2 are MDHEN and SYDVKM. The CDR3 has 15 amino acids. CDR3 sequence: CASSLGGAGGGEQFF. CDR3 DNA: TGTGCCAGCAGTTTAGGGGGGGCAGGGGGAGGTGAGCAGTTCTTC.

The gene calls are TRBV28 and TRBJ2-3; 9 nucleotides agree with TRBD1. CDR3 length: 14 amino acids. Per the germline V gene, CDR1 is MDHEN and CDR2 is SYDVKM. After removal of 4 bases from V and 8 bases from J, the junction contained 7 bases not matched to a gene. The CDR3 sequence is CASSSGQGFFTQYF. CDR3 sequence (DNA): TGTGCCAGCAGTTCCGGACAGGGGTTCTTTACGCAGTATTTT.

The chain uses TRBV4-3 and TRBJ2-1; weak D call: TRBD1 (6 bases). The CDR3 has 14 amino acids. Germline V gene data show CDR1 as LGHNA and CDR2 as YSLEER. V dropped 5 bases and J dropped 2 bases, with 10 bases sitting between them. The CDR3 reads CASSVGAPYNEQFF. As DNA, the CDR3 is TGCGCCAGCAGCGTGGGGGCTCCCTACAATGAGCAGTTCTTC.

This sequence joins TRBV2 and TRBJ2-2; the match to TRBD2 covers 13 bases. The CDR3 is 17 residues long. The V segment lost 7 bases and the J segment 7 bases; nucleotides outside the gene matches: 12. Germline V gives CDR1 SNHLY, CDR2 FYNNEI. The CDR3 spells CASTELTSGGPGGELFF. CDR3 coding DNA: TGTGCCAGCACTGAGCTGACTAGCGGGGGGCCGGGCGGGGAGCTGTTTTTT. Full variable domain (rest looked up from reference TRBV2 and TRBJ2-2): EPEVTQTPSHQVTQMGQEVILRCVPISNHLYFYWYRQILGQKVEFLVSFYNNEISEKSEIFDDQFSVERPDGSNFTLKIRSTKLEDSAMYFCASTELTSGGPGGELFFGEGSRLTVL.

The gene calls are TRBV15 and TRBJ1-2, with D unclear. V lost 0 bases and J 1 base, leaving 6 bases between the germline ends. This CDR3 region has 14 residues. Per germline, CDR1 LNHNV and CDR2 YYDKDF (reference sequence). The CDR3 protein is CATSRDRGNYGYTF. The CDR3 bases are TGTGCCACCAGCAGAGATCGGGGTAACTATGGCTACACCTTC.

The rearrangement uses TRBV11-3 and TRBJ2-7; D unclear. V lost 3 bases and J 3 bases, leaving 18 bases between the germline ends. This CDR3 is built from 16 residues. Germline V lookup: CDR1 SGHNT, CDR2 YENEEA. CDR3 nucleotides: TGTGCCAGCAGCTTGGGCCCGGCCGGTATGAGCTACGAGCAGTACTTC. Translating it yields CASSLGPAGMSYEQYF. The variable domain in full, completed from reference TRBV11-3 and TRBJ2-7, reads EAGVVQSPRYKIIEKKQPVAFWCNPISGHNTLYWYLQNLGQGPELLIRYENEEAVDDSQLPKDRFSAERLKGVDSTLKIQPAELGDSAVYLCASSLGPAGMSYEQYFGPGTRLTVT.